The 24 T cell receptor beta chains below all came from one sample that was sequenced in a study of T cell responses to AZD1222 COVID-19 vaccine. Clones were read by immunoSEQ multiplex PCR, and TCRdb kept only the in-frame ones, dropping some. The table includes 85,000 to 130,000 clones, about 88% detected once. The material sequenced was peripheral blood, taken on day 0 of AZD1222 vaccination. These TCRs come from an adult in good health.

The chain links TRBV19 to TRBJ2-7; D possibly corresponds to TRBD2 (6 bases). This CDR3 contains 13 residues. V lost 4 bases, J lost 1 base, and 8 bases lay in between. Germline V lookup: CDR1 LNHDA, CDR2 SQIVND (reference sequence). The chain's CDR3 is CASSREVSYEQYF. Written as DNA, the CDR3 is TGTGCCAGTAGTAGGGAGGTTTCCTACGAGCAGTACTTC. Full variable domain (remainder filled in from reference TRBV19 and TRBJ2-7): DGGITQSPKYLFRKEGQNVTLSCEQNLNHDAMYWYRQDPGQGLRLIYYSQIVNDFQKGDIAEGYSVSREKKESFPLTVTSAQKNPTAFYLCASSREVSYEQYFGPGTRLTVT.

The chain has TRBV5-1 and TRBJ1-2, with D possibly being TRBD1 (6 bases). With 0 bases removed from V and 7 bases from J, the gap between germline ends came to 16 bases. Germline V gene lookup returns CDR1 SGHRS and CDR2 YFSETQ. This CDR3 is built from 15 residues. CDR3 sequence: CASSLGGGPTGGYTF. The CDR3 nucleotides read TGCGCCAGCAGCTTGGGAGGGGGACCGACGGGTGGCTACACCTTC.

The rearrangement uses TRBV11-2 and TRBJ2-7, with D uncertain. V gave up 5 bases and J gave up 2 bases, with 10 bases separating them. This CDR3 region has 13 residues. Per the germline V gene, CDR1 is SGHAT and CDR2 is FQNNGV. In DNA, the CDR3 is TGTGCCAGCAGCCATGACCAAACCTACGAGCAGTACTTC. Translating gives CASSHDQTYEQYF.

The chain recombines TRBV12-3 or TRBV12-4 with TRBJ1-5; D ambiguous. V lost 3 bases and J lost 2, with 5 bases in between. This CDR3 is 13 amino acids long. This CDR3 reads CASSFLGNQPQHF. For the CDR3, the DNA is TGTGCCAGCAGTTTTCTCGGCAATCAGCCCCAGCATTTT.

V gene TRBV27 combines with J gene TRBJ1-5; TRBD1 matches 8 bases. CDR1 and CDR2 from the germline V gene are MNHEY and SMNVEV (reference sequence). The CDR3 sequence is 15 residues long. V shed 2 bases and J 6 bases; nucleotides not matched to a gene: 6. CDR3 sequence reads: CASSLGSGGSQPQHF. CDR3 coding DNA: TGTGCCAGCAGTTTAGGATCAGGGGGCAGTCAGCCCCAGCATTTT.

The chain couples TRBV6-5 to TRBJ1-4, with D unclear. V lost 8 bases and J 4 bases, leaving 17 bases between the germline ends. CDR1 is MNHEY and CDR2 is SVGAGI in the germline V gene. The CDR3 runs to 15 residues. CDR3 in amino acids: CASVARFGGNEKLFF. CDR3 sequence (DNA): TGTGCCAGCGTGGCTCGGTTCGGCGGTAATGAAAAACTGTTTTTT.

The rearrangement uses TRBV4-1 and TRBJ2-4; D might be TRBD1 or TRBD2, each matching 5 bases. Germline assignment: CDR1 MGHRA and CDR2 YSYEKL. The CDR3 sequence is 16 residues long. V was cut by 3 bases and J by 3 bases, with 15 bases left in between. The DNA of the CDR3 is TGCGCCAGCAGCCAGGGCAGCCAGAGGGGCAAAAACATTCAGTACTTC. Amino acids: CASSQGSQRGKNIQYF.

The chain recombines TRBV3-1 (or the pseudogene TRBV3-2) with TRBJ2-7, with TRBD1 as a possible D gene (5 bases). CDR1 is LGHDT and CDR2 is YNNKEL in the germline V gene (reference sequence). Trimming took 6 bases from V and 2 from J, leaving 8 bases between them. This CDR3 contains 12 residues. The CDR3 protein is CASRAGTYEQYF. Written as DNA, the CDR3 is TGTGCCAGCAGGGCAGGGACCTACGAGCAGTACTTC.

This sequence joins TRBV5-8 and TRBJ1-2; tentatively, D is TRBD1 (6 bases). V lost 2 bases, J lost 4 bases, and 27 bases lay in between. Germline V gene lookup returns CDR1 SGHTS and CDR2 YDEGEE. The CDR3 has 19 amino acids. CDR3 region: CASSFRSIQDSETSYGYTF. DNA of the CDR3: TGTGCCAGCAGCTTTAGGTCAATTCAGGACAGTGAAACATCCTATGGCTACACCTTC.

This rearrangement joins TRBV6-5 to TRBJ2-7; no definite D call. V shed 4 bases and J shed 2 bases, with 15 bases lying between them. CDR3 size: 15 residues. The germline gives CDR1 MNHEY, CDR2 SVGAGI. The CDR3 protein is CASSSEIDAPYEQYF. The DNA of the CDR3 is TGTGCCAGCAGTTCCGAAATAGACGCACCCTACGAGCAGTACTTC.

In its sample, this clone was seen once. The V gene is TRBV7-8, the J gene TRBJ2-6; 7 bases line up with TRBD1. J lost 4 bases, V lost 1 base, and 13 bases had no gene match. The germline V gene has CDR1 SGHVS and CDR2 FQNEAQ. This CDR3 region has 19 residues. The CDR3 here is CASSLGAGTVLPGANVLTF. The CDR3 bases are TGTGCCAGCAGCTTAGGGGCCGGGACAGTCCTCCCCGGGGCCAACGTCCTGACTTTC.

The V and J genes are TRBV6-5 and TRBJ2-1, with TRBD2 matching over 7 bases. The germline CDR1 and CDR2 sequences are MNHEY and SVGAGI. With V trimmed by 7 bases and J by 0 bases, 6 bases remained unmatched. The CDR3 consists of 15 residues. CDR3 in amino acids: CASMRGGTSYNEQFF. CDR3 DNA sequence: TGTGCCAGCATGAGGGGAGGGACCTCCTACAATGAGCAGTTCTTC.

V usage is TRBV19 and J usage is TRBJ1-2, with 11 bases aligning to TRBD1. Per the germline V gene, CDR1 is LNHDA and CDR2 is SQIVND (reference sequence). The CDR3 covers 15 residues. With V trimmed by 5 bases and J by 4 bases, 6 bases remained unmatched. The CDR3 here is CASSVAGTGGYGYTF. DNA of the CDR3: TGTGCCAGTAGTGTCGCCGGGACAGGGGGCTATGGCTACACCTTC. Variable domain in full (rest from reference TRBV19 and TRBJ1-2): DGGITQSPKYLFRKEGQNVTLSCEQNLNHDAMYWYRQDPGQGLRLIYYSQIVNDFQKGDIAEGYSVSREKKESFPLTVTSAQKNPTAFYLCASSVAGTGGYGYTFGSGTRLTVV.

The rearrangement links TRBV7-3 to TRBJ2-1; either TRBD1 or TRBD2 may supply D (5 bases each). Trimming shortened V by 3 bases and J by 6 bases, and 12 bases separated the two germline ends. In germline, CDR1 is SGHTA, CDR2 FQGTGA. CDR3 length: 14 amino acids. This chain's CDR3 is CASSFWGSGNEQFF. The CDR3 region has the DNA TGTGCCAGCAGCTTCTGGGGGTCCGGCAATGAGCAGTTCTTC.

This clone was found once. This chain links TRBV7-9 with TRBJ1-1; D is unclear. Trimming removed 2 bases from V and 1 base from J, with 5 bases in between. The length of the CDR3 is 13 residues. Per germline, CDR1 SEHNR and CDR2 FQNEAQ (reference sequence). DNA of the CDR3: TGTGCCAGCAGCTTACCCGGGAACACTGAAGCTTTCTTT. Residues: CASSLPGNTEAFF. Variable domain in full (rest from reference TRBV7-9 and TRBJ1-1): DTGVSQNPRHKITKRGQNVTFRCDPISEHNRLYWYRQTLGQGPEFLTYFQNEAQLEKSRLLSDRFSAERPKGSFSTLEIQRTEQGDSAMYLCASSLPGNTEAFFGQGTRLTVV.

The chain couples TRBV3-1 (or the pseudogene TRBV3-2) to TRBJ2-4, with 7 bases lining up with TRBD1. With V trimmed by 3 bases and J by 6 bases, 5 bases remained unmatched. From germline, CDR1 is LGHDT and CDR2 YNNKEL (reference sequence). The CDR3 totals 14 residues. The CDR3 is CASSQTGTVNIQYF. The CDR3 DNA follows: TGTGCCAGCAGCCAGACCGGGACAGTAAACATTCAGTACTTC.

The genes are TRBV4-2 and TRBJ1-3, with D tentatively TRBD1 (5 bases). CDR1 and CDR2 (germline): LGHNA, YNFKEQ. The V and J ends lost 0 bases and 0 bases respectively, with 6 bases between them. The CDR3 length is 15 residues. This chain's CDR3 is CASSQDDSSGNTIYF. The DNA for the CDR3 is TGTGCCAGCAGCCAAGACGACAGCTCTGGAAACACCATATATTTT.

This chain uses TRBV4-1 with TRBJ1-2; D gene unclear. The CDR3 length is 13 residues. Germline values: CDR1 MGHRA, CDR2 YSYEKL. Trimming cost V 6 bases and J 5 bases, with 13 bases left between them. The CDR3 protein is CASSLLGVYGYTF. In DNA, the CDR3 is TGCGCCAGCAGTCTTTTAGGCGTTTATGGCTACACCTTC.

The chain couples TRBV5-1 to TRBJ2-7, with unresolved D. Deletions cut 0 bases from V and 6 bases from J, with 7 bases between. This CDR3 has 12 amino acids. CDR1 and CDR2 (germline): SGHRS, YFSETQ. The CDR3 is CASSLDRFEQYF. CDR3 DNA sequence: TGCGCCAGCAGCTTGGATCGGTTCGAGCAGTACTTC.

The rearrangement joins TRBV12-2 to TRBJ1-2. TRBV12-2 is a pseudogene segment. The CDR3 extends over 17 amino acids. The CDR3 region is CASRLVGLRKQFYGYTF. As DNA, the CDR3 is TGTGCAAGTCGCTTAGTTGGACTGCGAAAACAGTTCTATGGCTACACCTTC.

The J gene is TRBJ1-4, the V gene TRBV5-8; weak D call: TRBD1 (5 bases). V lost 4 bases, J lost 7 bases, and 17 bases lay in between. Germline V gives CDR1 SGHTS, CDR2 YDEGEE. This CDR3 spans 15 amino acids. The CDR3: CASSIAPGGAEKLFF. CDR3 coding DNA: TGTGCCAGCAGCATCGCGCCGGGAGGGGCTGAAAAACTGTTTTTT.

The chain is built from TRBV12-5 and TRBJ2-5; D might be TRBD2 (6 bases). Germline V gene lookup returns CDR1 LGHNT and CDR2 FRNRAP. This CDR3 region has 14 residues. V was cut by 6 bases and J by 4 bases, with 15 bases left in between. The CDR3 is CASGRDPGRETQYF. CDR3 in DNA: TGTGCTAGTGGGCGGGACCCTGGTCGAGAGACCCAGTACTTC.

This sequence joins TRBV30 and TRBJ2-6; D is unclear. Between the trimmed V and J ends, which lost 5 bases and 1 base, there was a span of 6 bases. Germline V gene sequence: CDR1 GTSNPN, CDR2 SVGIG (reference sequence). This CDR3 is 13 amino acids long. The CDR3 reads CAWDRSGANVLTF. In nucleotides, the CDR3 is TGTGCCTGGGATCGTTCTGGGGCCAACGTCCTGACTTTC. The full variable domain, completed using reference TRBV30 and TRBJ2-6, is SQTIHQWPATLVQPVGSPLSLECTVEGTSNPNLYWYRQAAGRGLQLLFYSVGIGQISSEVPQNLSASRPQDRQFILSSKKLLLSDSGFYLCAWDRSGANVLTFGAGSRLTVL.

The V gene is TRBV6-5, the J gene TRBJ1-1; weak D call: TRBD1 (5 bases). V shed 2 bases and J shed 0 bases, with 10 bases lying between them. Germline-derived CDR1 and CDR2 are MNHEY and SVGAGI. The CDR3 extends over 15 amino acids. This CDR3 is CASSYLGVMNTEAFF. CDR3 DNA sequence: TGTGCCAGCAGTTACCTGGGGGTCATGAACACTGAAGCTTTCTTT.